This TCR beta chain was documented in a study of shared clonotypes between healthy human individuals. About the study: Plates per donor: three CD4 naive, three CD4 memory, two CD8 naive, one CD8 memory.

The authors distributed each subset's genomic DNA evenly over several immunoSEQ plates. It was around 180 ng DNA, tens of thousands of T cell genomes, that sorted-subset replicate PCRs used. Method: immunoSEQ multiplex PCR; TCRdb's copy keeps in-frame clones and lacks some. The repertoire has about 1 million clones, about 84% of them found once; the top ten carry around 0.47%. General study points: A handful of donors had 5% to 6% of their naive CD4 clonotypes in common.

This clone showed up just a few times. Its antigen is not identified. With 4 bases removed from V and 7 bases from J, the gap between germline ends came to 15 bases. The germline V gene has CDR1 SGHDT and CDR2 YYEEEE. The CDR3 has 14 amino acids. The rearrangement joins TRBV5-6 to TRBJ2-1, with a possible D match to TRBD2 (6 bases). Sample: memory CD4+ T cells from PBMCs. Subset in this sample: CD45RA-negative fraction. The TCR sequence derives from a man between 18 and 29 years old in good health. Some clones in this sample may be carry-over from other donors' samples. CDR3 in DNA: TGTGCCAGCAGCGAGCCGGGAGTCTGGAATGAGCAGTTCTTC. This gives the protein CASSEPGVWNEQFF.